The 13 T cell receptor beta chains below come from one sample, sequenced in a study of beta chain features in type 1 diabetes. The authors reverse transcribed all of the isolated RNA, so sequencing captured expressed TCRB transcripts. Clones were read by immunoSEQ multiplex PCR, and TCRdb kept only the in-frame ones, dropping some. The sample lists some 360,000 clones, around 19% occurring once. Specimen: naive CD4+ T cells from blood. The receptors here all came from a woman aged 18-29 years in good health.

CDR3: CASSPDRRRGGYTF. DNA for the CDR3: TGTGCCAGCTCACCAGACAGGAGACGTGGTGGCTACACCTTC. This chain links TRBV18 with TRBJ1-2; tentatively, D is TRBD1 (6 bases). The CDR3 has 14 residues. Deletions cut 2 bases from V and 7 bases from J, with 14 bases between. From germline, CDR1 is KGHSH and CDR2 LQKENI.

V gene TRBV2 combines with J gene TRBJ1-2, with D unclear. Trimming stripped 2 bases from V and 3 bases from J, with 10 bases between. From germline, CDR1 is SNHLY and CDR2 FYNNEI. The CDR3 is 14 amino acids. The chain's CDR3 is CASSEWRNDYGYTF. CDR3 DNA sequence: TGTGCCAGCAGTGAATGGAGGAATGACTATGGCTACACCTTC.

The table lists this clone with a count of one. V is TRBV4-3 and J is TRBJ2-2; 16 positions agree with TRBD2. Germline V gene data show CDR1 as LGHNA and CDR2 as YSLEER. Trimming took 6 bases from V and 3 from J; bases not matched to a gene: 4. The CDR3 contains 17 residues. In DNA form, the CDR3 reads TGCGCCAGCAGTAAGGGACTAGCGGGGGGGTACACCGGGGAGCTGTTTTTT. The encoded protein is CASSKGLAGGYTGELFF.

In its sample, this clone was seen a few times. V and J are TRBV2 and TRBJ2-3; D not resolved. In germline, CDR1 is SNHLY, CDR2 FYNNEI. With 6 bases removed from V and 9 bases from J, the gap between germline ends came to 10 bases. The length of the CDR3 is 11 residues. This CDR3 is CASRTAGTQYF. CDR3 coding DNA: TGTGCCAGCAGGACTGCCGGCACGCAGTATTTT.

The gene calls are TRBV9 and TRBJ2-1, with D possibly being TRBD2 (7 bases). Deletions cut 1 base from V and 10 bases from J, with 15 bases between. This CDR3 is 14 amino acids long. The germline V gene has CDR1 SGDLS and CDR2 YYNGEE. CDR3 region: CASSVSGGPEEQFF. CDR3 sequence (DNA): TGTGCCAGCAGCGTATCCGGGGGGCCAGAGGAGCAGTTCTTC.

This chain's CDR3 is CASSSHRGPGPYEQYF. Written as DNA, the CDR3 is TGTGCCAGCAGCTCCCACAGGGGCCCAGGCCCCTACGAGCAGTACTTC. The chain carries TRBV21-1 and TRBJ2-7; TRBD1 is the table's D call, not checked against the DNA. TRBV21-1 is reported as a pseudogene. This CDR3 is built from 16 residues.

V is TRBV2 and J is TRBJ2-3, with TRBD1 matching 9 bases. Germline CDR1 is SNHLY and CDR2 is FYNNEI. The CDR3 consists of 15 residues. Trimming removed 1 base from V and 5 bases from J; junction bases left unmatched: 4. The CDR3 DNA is TGTGCCAGCAGTGAAGGAACAGGGGGCATAGATACGCAGTATTTT. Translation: CASSEGTGGIDTQYF.

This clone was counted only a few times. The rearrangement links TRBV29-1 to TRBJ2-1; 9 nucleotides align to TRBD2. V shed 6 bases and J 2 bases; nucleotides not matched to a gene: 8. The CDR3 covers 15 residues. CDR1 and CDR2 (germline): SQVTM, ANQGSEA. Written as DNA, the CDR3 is TGCAGCGTATCTTTTGGCGGGGGGGCCTACAATGAGCAGTTCTTC. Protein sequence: CSVSFGGGAYNEQFF.

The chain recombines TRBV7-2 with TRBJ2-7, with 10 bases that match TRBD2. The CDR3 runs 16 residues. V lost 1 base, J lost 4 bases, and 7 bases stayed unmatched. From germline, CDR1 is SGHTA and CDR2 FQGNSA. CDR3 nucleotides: TGTGCCAGCAGCTTAGAGGGGCGAGCGGGAGGGTACGAGCAGTACTTC. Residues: CASSLEGRAGGYEQYF.

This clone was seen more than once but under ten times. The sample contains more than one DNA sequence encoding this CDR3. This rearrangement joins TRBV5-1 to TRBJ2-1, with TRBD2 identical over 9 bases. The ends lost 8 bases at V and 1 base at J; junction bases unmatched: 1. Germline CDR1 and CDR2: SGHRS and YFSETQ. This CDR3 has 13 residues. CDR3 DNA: TGCGCCAGTAGCGGGAGTTCCTACAATGAGCAGTTCTTC. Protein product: CASSGSSYNEQFF.

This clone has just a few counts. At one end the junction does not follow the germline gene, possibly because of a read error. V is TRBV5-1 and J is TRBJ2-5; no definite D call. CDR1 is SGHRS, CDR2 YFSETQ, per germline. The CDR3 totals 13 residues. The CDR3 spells CASSPDLQGTQYF. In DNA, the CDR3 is TGCGCCAGCAGCCCCGACTTGCAAGGGACCCAGTACTTC.

The chain's CDR3 is CASSLARRYNEQFF. The CDR3 DNA is TGTGCCAGCAGCTTAGCGCGGCGGTACAATGAGCAGTTCTTC. This sequence joins TRBV7-3 and TRBJ2-1; D remains unclear. Trimming left V 2 bases short and J 4 bases short, with 9 bases between. The CDR3 length is 14 residues. In germline, CDR1 is SGHTA, CDR2 FQGTGA.

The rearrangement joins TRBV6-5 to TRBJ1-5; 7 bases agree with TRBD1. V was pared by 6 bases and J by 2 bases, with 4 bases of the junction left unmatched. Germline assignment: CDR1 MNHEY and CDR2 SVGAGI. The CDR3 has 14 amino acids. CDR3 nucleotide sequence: TGTGCCAGCAGCGACAGGGCTGGCAATCAGCCCCAGCATTTT. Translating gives CASSDRAGNQPQHF.